The 22 T cell receptor beta chains below come from one sample, sequenced in a study of ipilimumab plus nivolumab after autologous stem cell transplantation. TCRdb's table, derived via immunoSEQ multiplex PCR, lists solely in-frame clones and lacks some. The sample yields approximately 20,000 clones, roughly four fifths seen once. The sequenced sample was PBMCs, obtained in a trial of ipilimumab plus nivolumab as post-transplant consolidation. The receptors stem from a male donor with diffuse large B-cell lymphoma.

This rearrangement joins TRBV6-1 to TRBJ1-1, with TRBD1 matching 12 bases. The germline V gene has CDR1 MNHNS and CDR2 SASEGT. The CDR3 contains 14 residues. Unmatched junction bases numbered 4, after V lost 7 bases and J lost 4 bases. The CDR3 nucleotides are TGTGCCAGCAAGGGGACAGGGGGCTTCACTGAAGCTTTCTTT. The encoded protein is CASKGTGGFTEAFF.

This clone was counted a single time. This chain links TRBV14 with TRBJ2-7; perhaps TRBD1 as D (6 bases). Per the germline V gene, CDR1 is SGHDN and CDR2 is FVKESK. The V end was cut by 4 bases, the J end by 0 bases, with 10 bases between. This CDR3 has 14 residues. The CDR3 spells CASSPFRGSYEQYF. The CDR3 DNA sequence: TGTGCCAGCAGCCCATTCAGGGGCTCCTACGAGCAGTACTTC. The variable domain in full, completed from reference TRBV14 and TRBJ2-7, reads EAGVTQFPSHSVIEKGQTVTLRCDPISGHDNLYWYRRVMGKEIKFLLHFVKESKQDESGMPNNRFLAERTGGTYSTLKVQPAELEDSGVYFCASSPFRGSYEQYFGPGTRLTVT.

The rearrangement joins TRBV4-1 to TRBJ1-4, with 7 bases fitting TRBD1. The CDR3 contains 16 residues. Germline lookup yields CDR1 MGHRA and CDR2 YSYEKL. Trimming removed 4 bases from V and 5 bases from J; junction bases left unmatched: 10. CDR3 coding DNA: TGCGCCAGCAGCCTCGAAGGGACAGTTTTCAATGAAAAACTGTTTTTT. It specifies CASSLEGTVFNEKLFF.

The chain couples TRBV11-1 to TRBJ1-6; perhaps TRBD1 as D (5 bases). Trimming left V 1 base short and J 10 bases short, with 11 bases between. The germline CDR1 and CDR2 sequences are SGHAT and FQDESV (reference sequence). The CDR3 extends over 14 amino acids. CDR3 sequence: CASSLVEGRSPLHF. CDR3 nucleotides: TGTGCCAGCAGCTTAGTGGAGGGGAGGTCACCCCTCCACTTT.

This chain links TRBV7-8 with TRBJ1-6; D ambiguous. The germline V and J ends were trimmed by 0 bases and 4 bases, with 13 bases remaining between them. Germline CDR1 and CDR2: SGHVS and FQNEAQ. This CDR3 has 17 residues. This chain's CDR3 is CASSLADEMGYNSPLHF. CDR3 bases: TGTGCCAGCAGCTTAGCGGATGAGATGGGTTATAATTCACCCCTCCACTTT.

The chain employs TRBV9 and TRBJ2-7; D is uncertain. Germline CDR1 and CDR2: SGDLS and YYNGEE. Trimming took off 3 bases at V and 5 bases at J, with 12 bases between the two ends. The CDR3 sequence is 13 residues long. The CDR3 DNA follows: TGTGCCAGCAGCGCCTTTTTGATGGACGAGCAGTACTTC. Translating it yields CASSAFLMDEQYF.

As for this clone: A much more abundant neighbour one base away suggests this may be a read error. V and J are TRBV6-1 and TRBJ2-7; 12 bases align to TRBD1. Trimming at V came to 6 bases and at J to 4 bases, leaving 4 bases not matched to a gene. CDR3 size: 14 residues. Per germline, CDR1 MNHNS and CDR2 SASEGT. CDR3 sequence: CASSLGQGAYEQYF. DNA for the CDR3: TGTGCCAGCAGCCTGGGACAGGGGGCTTACGAGCAGTACTTC.

The table lists this clone with a count of one. This chain connects TRBV27 to TRBJ2-1; D gene unclear. Germline V CDR1 and CDR2: MNHEY, SMNVEV (reference sequence). V was pared by 0 bases and J by 2 bases, with 8 bases between. This CDR3 is 15 amino acids long. CDR3 in DNA: TGTGCCAGCAGTTTATCGGTCCAACCCTACAATGAGCAGTTCTTC. Translation: CASSLSVQPYNEQFF.

This chain links TRBV18 with TRBJ1-4; D remains unclear. CDR3 size: 14 residues. Germline CDR1 KGHSH, CDR2 LQKENI. V lost 3 bases to trimming and J lost 0 bases, with 5 bases between them. DNA for the CDR3: TGTGCCAGCTCACCTACGTCAACTAATGAAAAACTGTTTTTT. This sequence encodes CASSPTSTNEKLFF. Using reference TRBV18 and TRBJ1-4 for the parts outside the CDR3, the full variable domain is NAGVMQNPRHLVRRRGQEARLRCSPMKGHSHVYWYRQLPEEGLKFMVYLQKENIIDESGMPKERFSAEFPKEGPSILRIQQVVRGDSAAYFCASSPTSTNEKLFFGSGTQLSVL.

The rearrangement links TRBV5-1 to TRBJ2-3; TRBD2 agrees at 9 bases. V lost 4 bases to trimming and J lost 2 bases; unmatched junction nucleotides: 8. Germline CDR1 is SGHRS and CDR2 is YFSETQ. The CDR3 runs to 16 residues. The CDR3 here is CASSPSLAGTTDTQYF. The DNA of the CDR3 is TGCGCCAGCAGCCCCTCGCTAGCGGGGACCACAGATACGCAGTATTTT.

The chain is built from TRBV11-2 and TRBJ1-4, with D unclear. V lost 4 bases and J lost 7, with 13 bases in between. This CDR3 region has 14 residues. CDR1 is SGHAT and CDR2 is FQNNGV in the germline V gene. The CDR3 DNA reads TGTGCCAGCAGCTACACGAGGGCAGTTGAAAAACTGTTTTTT. Residues: CASSYTRAVEKLFF.

To note about this clone: Other nucleotide sequences in the sample specify the same CDR3. The chain employs TRBV11-3 and TRBJ1-1; D is uncertain. Trimming left V 1 base short and J 3 bases short, with 9 bases between. The CDR3 covers 14 residues. CDR1 is SGHNT, CDR2 YENEEA, per germline. The CDR3 loop reads CASSLGPGDTEAFF. The CDR3, as DNA: TGTGCCAGCAGCTTAGGTCCGGGCGACACTGAAGCTTTCTTT.

This chain uses TRBV10-2 with TRBJ2-3, with D tentatively TRBD2 (6 bases). CDR1 and CDR2 (germline): WSHSY, SAAADI. V lost 7 bases to trimming and J lost 4 bases, with 12 bases between them. This CDR3 is 13 amino acids long. As DNA, the CDR3 is TGCGCCAGCATCGGGGGAGGTGCAGATACGCAGTATTTT. This encodes CASIGGGADTQYF.

In its sample, this clone was seen a few times. The chain uses TRBV10-1 and TRBJ2-3, with D perhaps TRBD2 (5 bases). Germline CDR1 is WNHNN and CDR2 is SYGVQD (reference sequence). V dropped 3 bases and J dropped 3 bases, with 13 bases sitting between them. This CDR3 contains 15 residues. The DNA for the CDR3 is TGCGCCAGCAGTGAAGGGTATTCGGGGACAGATACGCAGTATTTT. Encoded protein: CASSEGYSGTDTQYF.

This rearrangement joins TRBV19 to TRBJ2-3; D remains unclear. Germline lookup yields CDR1 LNHDA and CDR2 SQIVND (reference sequence). The CDR3 totals 14 residues. V gave up 3 bases and J gave up 5 bases, with 12 bases separating them. In DNA, the CDR3 is TGTGCCAGTAGTATCCGACATGATCGAGATACGCAGTATTTT. This translates into CASSIRHDRDTQYF. The variable domain in full, completed from reference TRBV19 and TRBJ2-3, reads DGGITQSPKYLFRKEGQNVTLSCEQNLNHDAMYWYRQDPGQGLRLIYYSQIVNDFQKGDIAEGYSVSREKKESFPLTVTSAQKNPTAFYLCASSIRHDRDTQYFGPGTRLTVL.

This clone is categorized as medium-sized. The V gene is TRBV5-4, the J gene TRBJ2-3, with TRBD2 as a possible D gene (6 bases). The CDR3 is made up of 16 amino acids. Trimming left V 4 bases short and J 2 bases short, with 17 bases between. The germline gives CDR1 SGHNT, CDR2 YYREEE (reference sequence). The CDR3 reads CASSGGSGLLTDTQYF. DNA for the CDR3: TGTGCCAGCAGCGGGGGGAGTGGACTCCTCACAGATACGCAGTATTTT.

This chain links TRBV25-1 with TRBJ2-3; 11 bases match TRBD2. The junction had 5 bases not matched to a gene; V was cut back by 4 bases and J by 2 bases. The CDR3 consists of 16 residues. Germline CDR1 reads MGHDK; CDR2 reads SYGVNS. CDR3 region: CASSVGLAGLTDTQYF. CDR3 nucleotides: TGTGCCAGCAGTGTAGGACTAGCGGGCCTCACAGATACGCAGTATTTT.

This chain links TRBV6-1 with TRBJ2-3; D unclear. Trimming took off 0 bases at V and 1 base at J, with 17 bases between the two ends. Germline CDR1 is MNHNS and CDR2 is SASEGT. The CDR3 covers 18 residues. CDR3 sequence (DNA): TGTGCCAGCAGTGAAGCGTTGAAGGGTTCAGCTGGCACAGATACGCAGTATTTT. Protein sequence: CASSEALKGSAGTDTQYF.

In nucleotides, the CDR3 is TGTGCCAGCAGCCGACGGCGGGAGACCTACGAGCAGTACTTC. Protein product: CASSRRRETYEQYF. The chain employs TRBV7-3 and TRBJ2-7; 7 bases are shared with TRBD2. The V gene's germline CDR1 is SGHTA and CDR2 FQGTGA. The CDR3 loop spans 14 amino acids. V lost 5 bases and J lost 2; bases outside the gene matches: 6.

J is TRBJ1-2 and V is TRBV18; D might be TRBD1 (6 bases). Germline CDR1 and CDR2: KGHSH and LQKENI. The V end lost 3 bases, the J end lost 7 bases, and 24 bases lay between the germline ends. CDR3 length equals 17 residues. The CDR3 here is CASSPPGHRIRFSGYTF. For the CDR3, the DNA is TGTGCCAGCTCACCCCCGGGACACAGGATAAGATTCTCTGGCTACACCTTC.

The V call is TRBV4-1, the J call TRBJ2-3; the match to TRBD2 covers 9 bases. This CDR3 region has 17 residues. Germline trimming cut 4 bases from V and 4 bases from J; bases unmatched to any gene: 12. Per the germline V gene, CDR1 is MGHRA and CDR2 is YSYEKL. The CDR3: CASSPLGREGQADTQYF. The CDR3 nucleotides read TGCGCCAGCAGCCCACTCGGGCGGGAGGGCCAGGCAGATACGCAGTATTTT.

CDR3 sequence (DNA): TGCGCCAGCAGCCCGCAGGAGCGGGAAGAGACCCAGTACTTC. Its protein is CASSPQEREETQYF. The chain recombines TRBV4-1 with TRBJ2-5; possible D gene TRBD2, 6 bases. With 4 bases removed from V and 3 bases from J, the gap between germline ends came to 12 bases. This CDR3 is built from 14 residues. Germline V gene lookup returns CDR1 MGHRA and CDR2 YSYEKL.